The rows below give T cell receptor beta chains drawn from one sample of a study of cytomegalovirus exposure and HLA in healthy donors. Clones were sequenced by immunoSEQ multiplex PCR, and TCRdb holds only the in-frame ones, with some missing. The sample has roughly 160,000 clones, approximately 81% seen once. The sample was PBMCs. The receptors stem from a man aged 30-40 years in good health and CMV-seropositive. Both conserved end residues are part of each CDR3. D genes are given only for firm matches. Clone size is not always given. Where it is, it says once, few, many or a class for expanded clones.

CDR3nt: TGTGCCAGTAGTATGTGGGGACTAGCGGGGGGTTTCTCTGAAAACATTCAGTACTTC; CDR3aa: CASSMWGLAGGFSENIQYF; d_gene: TRBD2; abundance: NA; j_gene: TRBJ2-4; v_gene: TRBV19
CDR3nt: TGTGCCAGCAGCTTAAGGGCGGCGGGAGTAAATAGGGCAGATACGCAGTATTTT; CDR3aa: CASSLRAAGVNRADTQYF; d_gene: TRBD2; abundance: NA; j_gene: TRBJ2-3; v_gene: TRBV7-3
CDR3nt: TGTGCCAGCAGTGCACTAGCGGGGGCCAATGAGCAGTTCTTC; CDR3aa: CASSALAGANEQFF; d_gene: TRBD2; abundance: NA; j_gene: TRBJ2-1; v_gene: TRBV2
CDR3nt: TGTGCCAGCAGCTTGGGAGGGAGCTATGGCTACACCTTC; CDR3aa: CASSLGGSYGYTF; d_gene: NA; abundance: NA; j_gene: TRBJ1-2; v_gene: TRBV5-4
CDR3nt: TGTGCCAGCAGCTTGAGATCTGCTAGCGGGGTCCTATCCTACGAGCAGTACTTC; CDR3aa: CASSLRSASGVLSYEQYF; d_gene: TRBD2; abundance: NA; j_gene: TRBJ2-7; v_gene: TRBV11-3
CDR3nt: TGCAGCGTTAACGGGGAGGGAGCCAAAAACATTCAGTACTTC; CDR3aa: CSVNGEGAKNIQYF; d_gene: TRBD2; abundance: NA; j_gene: TRBJ2-4; v_gene: TRBV29-1
CDR3nt: TGCGCCAGCAGCCATTCACTAGTCGATACGCAGTATTTT; CDR3aa: CASSHSLVDTQYF; d_gene: NA; abundance: NA; j_gene: TRBJ2-3; v_gene: TRBV4-1
CDR3nt: TGTGCCAGCAGCGTATCCGTAAACACTGAAGCTTTCTTT; CDR3aa: CASSVSVNTEAFF; d_gene: NA; abundance: few; j_gene: TRBJ1-1; v_gene: TRBV9
CDR3nt: TGTGCCAGCAGCCCGGGACAGGGATATGGCTACACCTTC; CDR3aa: CASSPGQGYGYTF; d_gene: TRBD1; abundance: NA; j_gene: TRBJ1-2; v_gene: TRBV11-3
CDR3nt: TGTGCCAGCAGTGTGGAGGGCCCAGATACGCAGTATTTT; CDR3aa: CASSVEGPDTQYF; d_gene: NA; abundance: NA; j_gene: TRBJ2-3; v_gene: TRBV6-6
CDR3nt: TGTGCCAGCAGCTTAGGGGGAGTGGAGGATACGCAGTATTTT; CDR3aa: CASSLGGVEDTQYF; d_gene: NA; abundance: NA; j_gene: TRBJ2-3; v_gene: TRBV11-2
CDR3nt: TGCAGCGTTGGGAGTGGGTCAGGGGATGGCTACACCTTC; CDR3aa: CSVGSGSGDGYTF; d_gene: NA; abundance: NA; j_gene: TRBJ1-2; v_gene: TRBV29-1
CDR3nt: TGTGCCAGCAGCCAGAACCCGGGGGTTGGAAACACCATATATTTT; CDR3aa: CASSQNPGVGNTIYF; d_gene: NA; abundance: NA; j_gene: TRBJ1-3; v_gene: TRBV16
CDR3nt: TGTGCCAGCAGCCCACAGGGTGGGCAGCCCCAGCATTTT; CDR3aa: CASSPQGGQPQHF; d_gene: NA; abundance: once; j_gene: TRBJ1-5; v_gene: TRBV7-2
CDR3nt: TGTGCCAGCAATCAGTCCCCCCCCGGGGAGCTGTTTTTT; CDR3aa: CASNQSPPGELFF; d_gene: NA; abundance: NA; j_gene: TRBJ2-2; v_gene: TRBV2
CDR3nt: TGTGCCAGCAGTCCGCTAGCGGGAGTGGTCGATGAGCAGTTCTTC; CDR3aa: CASSPLAGVVDEQFF; d_gene: TRBD2; abundance: NA; j_gene: TRBJ2-1; v_gene: TRBV6-5
CDR3nt: TGTGCCAGCAGGGCCGCCGGGGACTACGAGCAGTACTTC; CDR3aa: CASRAAGDYEQYF; d_gene: NA; abundance: NA; j_gene: TRBJ2-7; v_gene: TRBV2
CDR3nt: TGTGCCAGCCAGAACTACGCGTCAACTAATGAAAAACTGTTTTTT; CDR3aa: CASQNYASTNEKLFF; d_gene: NA; abundance: few; j_gene: TRBJ1-4; v_gene: TRBV7-9
CDR3nt: TGTGCCAGCAGGAGAGGGATCTCTGGACAGGCTTTCTTT; CDR3aa: CASRRGISGQAFF; d_gene: NA; abundance: few; j_gene: TRBJ1-1; v_gene: TRBV6-5
CDR3nt: TGTGCCAGCAAAACAGGGTTCTTCCACTATGGCTACACCTTC; CDR3aa: CASKTGFFHYGYTF; d_gene: NA; abundance: NA; j_gene: TRBJ1-2; v_gene: TRBV2
CDR3nt: TGTGCCAGCAGTGGTGGGGCTCACAATGAGCAGTTCTTC; CDR3aa: CASSGGAHNEQFF; d_gene: NA; abundance: NA; j_gene: TRBJ2-1; v_gene: TRBV2
CDR3nt: TGCGCCAGCAGCCTTGGACTAGCGGGAGGTCGCAATGAGCAGTTCTTC; CDR3aa: CASSLGLAGGRNEQFF; d_gene: TRBD2; abundance: NA; j_gene: TRBJ2-1; v_gene: TRBV4-3
CDR3nt: TGTGCCAGCAGGCCCCCCGGGGGGCCTAATGAAAAACTGTTTTTT; CDR3aa: CASRPPGGPNEKLFF; d_gene: NA; abundance: NA; j_gene: TRBJ1-4; v_gene: TRBV6-5
CDR3nt: TGTGCCAGCAGTCCCACAACTAGCAATCTAGGGACAGATACGCAGTATTTT; CDR3aa: CASSPTTSNLGTDTQYF; d_gene: NA; abundance: NA; j_gene: TRBJ2-3; v_gene: TRBV27
CDR3nt: TGTGCCACCAGCAGAGGGGGCGGAGGGTCCCCGGAAGCTTTCTTT; CDR3aa: CATSRGGGGSPEAFF; d_gene: NA; abundance: NA; j_gene: TRBJ1-1; v_gene: TRBV15
CDR3nt: TGTGCCTGGAGCCCAACCGGGACAGGGGGCAGAAACACTGAAGCTTTCTTT; CDR3aa: CAWSPTGTGGRNTEAFF; d_gene: TRBD1; abundance: NA; j_gene: TRBJ1-1; v_gene: TRBV30
CDR3nt: TGTGCCAGCAGCCCCGGGGGGCTCACAGATACGCAGTATTTT; CDR3aa: CASSPGGLTDTQYF; d_gene: NA; abundance: NA; j_gene: TRBJ2-3; v_gene: TRBV7-3
CDR3nt: TGTGCCAGTAGCCCCGGTGAGAGGGAGCGGGTCGAGCAGTACTTC; CDR3aa: CASSPGERERVEQYF; d_gene: NA; abundance: NA; j_gene: TRBJ2-7; v_gene: TRBV19
CDR3nt: TGTGCCAGCAGTTCACAGGGGAAGGAGACCCAGTACTTC; CDR3aa: CASSSQGKETQYF; d_gene: TRBD1; abundance: NA; j_gene: TRBJ2-5; v_gene: TRBV6-4
CDR3nt: TGTGCCAGCAGCTCCCGGACTAGCAGTAGCACAGATACGCAGTATTTT; CDR3aa: CASSSRTSSSTDTQYF; d_gene: TRBD2; abundance: NA; j_gene: TRBJ2-3; v_gene: TRBV7-8
CDR3nt: TGTGCCAGCAGTGAGGCGGGAGCCGGCTACAATGAGCAGTTCTTC; CDR3aa: CASSEAGAGYNEQFF; d_gene: TRBD2; abundance: NA; j_gene: TRBJ2-1; v_gene: TRBV25-1
CDR3nt: TGTGCCAGCAGCCGGACTAGCGGGCCGTACAATGAGCAGTTCTTC; CDR3aa: CASSRTSGPYNEQFF; d_gene: TRBD2; abundance: NA; j_gene: TRBJ2-1; v_gene: TRBV7-2
CDR3nt: TGTGCCAGCAGCTTAGACAGCAGGAGGGGGCGAGCTTTCTTT; CDR3aa: CASSLDSRRGRAFF; d_gene: TRBD1; abundance: NA; j_gene: TRBJ1-1; v_gene: TRBV7-2
CDR3nt: TGTGCCAGCAGCTTAGTTATGTTTACCGGGGAGCTGTTTTTT; CDR3aa: CASSLVMFTGELFF; d_gene: NA; abundance: NA; j_gene: TRBJ2-2; v_gene: TRBV7-9
CDR3nt: TGTGCCAGCAGCGTAGCCCCACAGGCAGATACGCAGTATTTT; CDR3aa: CASSVAPQADTQYF; d_gene: NA; abundance: NA; j_gene: TRBJ2-3; v_gene: TRBV9
CDR3nt: TGTGCCAGTACCCGGGACAGGGGAAATCAGCCCCAGCATTTT; CDR3aa: CASTRDRGNQPQHF; d_gene: TRBD1; abundance: few; j_gene: TRBJ1-5; v_gene: TRBV19
CDR3nt: TGTGCCAGTAGTATTGGTGGTTCAGGCTCCTACAATGAGCAGTTCTTC; CDR3aa: CASSIGGSGSYNEQFF; d_gene: NA; abundance: once; j_gene: TRBJ2-1; v_gene: TRBV19
CDR3nt: TGTGCCAGCTCGCCCAGTTCCGGAGGAGCTAACTATGGCTACACCTTC; CDR3aa: CASSPSSGGANYGYTF; d_gene: NA; abundance: NA; j_gene: TRBJ1-2; v_gene: TRBV18
CDR3nt: TGTGCCAGCAGCCCACTTAGTCTGCTAGCGGGAGAAGGTACAGATACGCAGTATTTT; CDR3aa: CASSPLSLLAGEGTDTQYF; d_gene: TRBD2; abundance: NA; j_gene: TRBJ2-3; v_gene: TRBV11-2
CDR3nt: TGCGCCAGCAGCCCTTGGAGCCGGGACTATGGCTACACCTTC; CDR3aa: CASSPWSRDYGYTF; d_gene: NA; abundance: NA; j_gene: TRBJ1-2; v_gene: TRBV4-3
CDR3nt: TGTTCCAGCAGCTTAGAGCTGGACAGCCTGAGCAATCAGCCCCAGCATTTT; CDR3aa: CSSSLELDSLSNQPQHF; d_gene: NA; abundance: NA; j_gene: TRBJ1-5; v_gene: TRBV7-9
CDR3nt: TGTGCCAGCAAGAGGTTCCCAGGAGACAGCTTGAACACTGAAGCTTTCTTT; CDR3aa: CASKRFPGDSLNTEAFF; d_gene: NA; abundance: NA; j_gene: TRBJ1-1; v_gene: TRBV2
CDR3nt: TGTGCCAGCAGCGGGGGACTAGGAGAGACCCAGTACTTC; CDR3aa: CASSGGLGETQYF; d_gene: TRBD2; abundance: NA; j_gene: TRBJ2-5; v_gene: TRBV2
CDR3nt: TGTGCCAGCATTTATAGCGGGACCTACAATGAGCAGTTCTTC; CDR3aa: CASIYSGTYNEQFF; d_gene: TRBD2; abundance: NA; j_gene: TRBJ2-1; v_gene: TRBV7-9